The source of this TCR beta chain is a study of cytomegalovirus exposure and HLA in healthy donors. PCR used 60 Vbeta primers and 13 Jbeta primers. Measured with immunoSEQ multiplex PCR; TCRdb has only the in-frame clones, and not every one. In the table there are 130,000 or so clones, about four fifths of which are singletons. V lost 1 base and J lost 9, with 20 bases in between. The CDR3 runs to 16 residues. CDR1 is SGHRS and CDR2 is YFSETQ in the germline V gene. The material sequenced was PBMCs. The gene calls are TRBV5-1 and TRBJ2-4; D might be TRBD2 (6 bases). This clonotype originated in a man aged 30-40 years in good health and CMV-seronegative. The CDR3 DNA sequence: TGCGCCAGCAGCTTGTTGGGGGGATCTCAAGGGTCCATTCAGTACTTC. It yields the protein CASSLLGGSQGSIQYF.